This T cell receptor (beta chain) stems from a study of cytomegalovirus exposure and HLA in healthy donors. In the PCR, 60 Vbeta and 13 Jbeta primers were used. The table came from immunoSEQ multiplex PCR; TCRdb's copy has only in-frame clones and leaves some out. The table records 160,000 or so clones, under 85% of them present only once. Germline V gene data show CDR1 as SEHNR and CDR2 as FQNEAQ (reference sequence). Trimming shortened V by 5 bases and J by 5 bases, and 16 bases separated the two germline ends. There are 15 residues in the CDR3. J is TRBJ1-5 and V is TRBV7-9; weak D call: TRBD1 (5 bases). Sequencing was done on a sample of PBMCs. The TCR was taken from a woman aged 25 to 39 in good health and CMV-seronegative. CDR3 nucleotides: TGTGCCAGCAGCGACGGGGGGTCGCGCGATCAGCCCCAGCATTTT. Translated, it gives CASSDGGSRDQPQHF.